Listed below are T cell receptor beta chains from one sample, sequenced in a study of a mutant IDH1 vaccine in newly diagnosed glioma. Measured with immunoSEQ multiplex PCR; TCRdb has only the in-frame clones, and not every one. The sample records tens of thousands of clones, 84% being singletons. Antigens for these TCRs are unknown. The sample was PBMCs, taken from a glioma patient whose treatment included an IDH1 peptide vaccine. These receptors were taken from a man between 18 and 29 years old with glioma. The conserved cysteine and the conserved F or W are not part of the CDR3 here.

cdr3_aa j_call v_call
ASSLLGRELPTDTQY TRBJ2-3 TRBV28
ASSLTGDRVGTEAF TRBJ1-1 TRBV7-3
AWIGEGGTIDEQF TRBJ2-1 TRBV30
ASSWWGERTEAF TRBJ1-1 TRBV7-9
ASSLAAREQF TRBJ2-1 TRBV5-6
ASSQDLAGELF TRBJ2-2 TRBV4-3
ASRGGGLAETQY TRBJ2-5 TRBV5-4
ASSRLFSRDRKETQY TRBJ2-5 TRBV7-2
ASAPLDRNYGYT TRBJ1-2 TRBV18
ASSDPGQPATYNEQF TRBJ2-1 TRBV25-1
ASAPGLMYEQY TRBJ2-7 TRBV19
ASTEGETQY TRBJ2-5 TRBV19
ASSSRSGGVTYQPQH TRBJ1-5 TRBV7-8
ASSHASGGETQY TRBJ2-5 TRBV5-4
ASSMGRGAQGYT TRBJ1-2 TRBV19
ASSYTTGNRGYT TRBJ1-2 TRBV6-5
AISEPQTGGYHTDTQY TRBJ2-3 TRBV10-3
ASSLNLGLEELF TRBJ2-2 TRBV5-1
ASSQGHRYEQY TRBJ2-7 TRBV4-3
ASSLRDYEQY TRBJ2-7 TRBV5-6
ASSILGGRAF TRBJ1-1 TRBV19
ASSVGGGGFEQY TRBJ2-7 TRBV9
ASSLGPPGRLGETQY TRBJ2-5 TRBV13
ASSFSLSNQPQH TRBJ1-5 TRBV7-8